A selection of T cell receptor beta chains follows, all from one sample in a study of shared clonotypes between healthy human individuals. Profiled with immunoSEQ multiplex PCR; TCRdb holds only in-frame clones, not every one. Of about 1 million clones listed, more than 60% are singletons. Sample: memory CD4+ T cells sorted from blood. These receptors were collected from a man younger than 30 in good health. Each CDR3 is given with its conserved first and last residue. Each record gives: clone size, J gene, D gene, V gene, CDR3 protein, CDR3 DNA. A D gene is named only where the DNA matches it firmly. The size field is filled for only some rows; it gives once, few, many or a size class.

-	TRBJ2-4	TRBD1	TRBV13	CASKTGGTAKNIQYF	TGTGCCAGCAAGACAGGGGGGACGGCCAAAAACATTCAGTACTTC
once	TRBJ1-1	-	TRBV6-6	CASSYVQNRVGTEAFF	TGTGCCAGCAGTTACGTCCAGAACAGGGTAGGAACTGAAGCTTTCTTT
few	TRBJ1-1	TRBD1	TRBV29-1	CSGRDRGDTEAFF	TGCAGCGGCAGGGACAGGGGGGACACTGAAGCTTTCTTT
-	TRBJ2-1	TRBD1	TRBV2	CASSKGRWGTGDSNEQFF	TGTGCCAGCAGCAAGGGTCGTTGGGGGACAGGGGACTCGAATGAGCAGTTCTTC
-	TRBJ1-5	-	TRBV18	CASSPSQGRNQPQHF	TGTGCCAGCTCACCATCGCAGGGCCGCAATCAGCCCCAGCATTTT
once	TRBJ2-3	TRBD2	TRBV18	CASSPPASGDSGYTQYF	TGTGCCAGCTCACCACCGGCTAGCGGGGATTCGGGGTATACGCAGTATTTT
few	TRBJ2-3	TRBD2	TRBV5-1	CASSTGTRGGGDTQYF	TGCGCCAGCAGCACCGGGACTAGGGGAGGAGGCGATACGCAGTATTTT
-	TRBJ2-7	-	TRBV6-1	CASSDSFGGHEQYF	TGTGCCAGCAGTGATAGTTTTGGGGGCCACGAGCAGTACTTC
-	TRBJ1-1	-	TRBV9	CASSVVGQLNTEAFF	TGTGCCAGCAGCGTAGTCGGACAGCTGAACACTGAAGCTTTCTTT
-	TRBJ1-1	-	TRBV19	CASSMRPQSMNTEAFF	TGTGCCAGTAGTATGCGCCCCCAGAGCATGAACACTGAAGCTTTCTTT